These 22 T cell receptor beta chains originate from one sample sequenced in a study of blood T cell repertoires in COVID-19. Sequencing used immunoSEQ multiplex PCR; TCRdb keeps in-frame clones, though not all of them. The sample includes around 300,000 clones, around 87% seen only once; the top ten take over 4%. The sample taken for sequencing was PBMCs or T cells enriched from blood (not recorded which). All receptors come from a woman under 40 who had recovered from COVID-19.

The gene calls are TRBV11-2 and TRBJ2-5, with TRBD1 as a possible D gene (6 bases). Deletions cut 0 bases from V and 5 bases from J, with 13 bases between. CDR3 length equals 15 residues. The germline V gene has CDR1 SGHAT and CDR2 FQNNGV. Here the CDR3 DNA reads TGTGCCAGCAGCTTAGAATGGGGGCTTGGGGAGACCCAGTACTTC. It yields the protein CASSLEWGLGETQYF.

J is TRBJ1-3 and V is TRBV28, with D tentatively TRBD1 (6 bases). V lost 5 bases and J lost 9, with 20 bases in between. The CDR3 spans 15 residues. Germline values: CDR1 MDHEN, CDR2 SYDVKM. CDR3 loop: CASSPRPQGFSTIYF. In nucleotides, the CDR3 is TGTGCCAGCAGTCCCAGACCCCAGGGGTTTAGCACCATATATTTT. Combining the CDR3 with reference TRBV28 and TRBJ1-3 gives the whole variable domain DVKVTQSSRYLVKRTGEKVFLECVQDMDHENMFWYRQDPGLGLRLIYFSYDVKMKEKGDIPEGYSVSREKKERFSLILESASTNQTSMYLCASSPRPQGFSTIYFGEGSWLTVV.

The chain has TRBV28 and TRBJ1-6; no reliable D call. This CDR3 is 12 amino acids long. Between the trimmed V and J ends, which lost 7 bases and 10 bases, there was a span of 11 bases. CDR1 and CDR2 (germline): MDHEN, SYDVKM. The CDR3 protein is CASKSPGSPLHF. The CDR3, as DNA: TGTGCCAGCAAGAGCCCCGGGTCACCCCTCCACTTT.

The chain couples TRBV11-2 to TRBJ2-3, with 9 bases aligning to TRBD2. The germline V gene encodes CDR1 SGHAT and CDR2 FQNNGV. The CDR3 runs 16 residues. This CDR3 reads CASGTSSSRSTDTQYF. Here the CDR3 DNA reads TGTGCTTCTGGGACTAGCAGTTCTCGTAGCACAGATACGCAGTATTTT.

The chain employs TRBV30 and TRBJ2-7, with unresolved D. This CDR3 is 12 amino acids long. Germline values: CDR1 GTSNPN, CDR2 SVGIG (reference sequence). V lost 2 bases to trimming and J lost 1 base, with 6 bases between them. The CDR3: CAWSPQSYEQYF. CDR3 bases: TGTGCCTGGAGTCCACAGTCCTACGAGCAGTACTTC.

This clone was seen just once. V gene TRBV13 combines with J gene TRBJ1-1; 7 bases match TRBD1. The CDR3 runs 17 residues. The V gene's germline CDR1 is PRHDT and CDR2 FYEKMQ (reference sequence). Trimming removed 5 bases from V and 0 bases from J; junction bases left unmatched: 12. The CDR3: CASSGGTEQVLNTEAFF. CDR3 nucleotides: TGTGCCAGCAGCGGAGGGACAGAGCAAGTGCTGAACACTGAAGCTTTCTTT.

This clone was counted a single time. The chain carries TRBV5-1 and TRBJ1-6; D possibly corresponds to TRBD1 (6 bases). Germline CDR1 SGHRS, CDR2 YFSETQ. The CDR3 loop spans 14 amino acids. Trimming stripped 3 bases from V and 9 bases from J, with 13 bases between. The CDR3 DNA is TGCGCCAGCAGCTCCCCAGGGGTTGGTTCACCCCTCCACTTT. Residues: CASSSPGVGSPLHF.

Only a few counts were recorded for this clone. The chain employs TRBV10-2 and TRBJ1-2; TRBD1 aligns across 7 bases. There are 14 residues in the CDR3. The junction had 14 bases not matched to a gene; V was cut back by 10 bases and J by 6 bases. Germline CDR1 is WSHSY and CDR2 is SAAADI. This chain's CDR3 is CATSWAVDRDGYTF. CDR3 in DNA: TGCGCCACTTCCTGGGCGGTCGACAGGGATGGCTACACCTTC.

V gene TRBV7-8 combines with J gene TRBJ2-3; 8 bases align to TRBD1. From germline, CDR1 is SGHVS and CDR2 FQNEAQ. The CDR3 length is 16 residues. V lost 5 bases and J lost 4; bases outside the gene matches: 11. The CDR3: CASSPFGTGRPDTQYF. The CDR3 bases are TGTGCCAGCAGCCCATTCGGGACAGGCCGCCCAGATACGCAGTATTTT. The whole variable domain, filled in from reference TRBV7-8 and TRBJ2-3, reads GAGVSQSPRYKVAKRGQDVALRCDPISGHVSLFWYQQALGQGPEFLTYFQNEAQLDKSGLPSDRFFAERPEGSVSTLKIQRTQQEDSAVYLCASSPFGTGRPDTQYFGPGTRLTVL.

The J gene is TRBJ2-2, the V gene TRBV4-3, with D possibly TRBD2 on 7 matching bases. Trimming took 0 bases from V and 0 from J, leaving 8 bases between them. The CDR3 has 16 amino acids. CDR1 and CDR2 (germline): LGHNA, YSLEER. This CDR3 is CASSQDGGPNTGELFF. The CDR3 nucleotides read TGCGCCAGCAGCCAAGACGGGGGGCCGAACACCGGGGAGCTGTTTTTT.

The chain couples TRBV2 to TRBJ1-1; 9 nucleotides match TRBD1. This CDR3 has 14 amino acids. Losses at the gene ends were 6 bases for V and 4 bases for J; bases not matched to a gene: 6. Germline lookup yields CDR1 SNHLY and CDR2 FYNNEI. The DNA of the CDR3 is TGTGCCAGCAGGCGAACAGGGGGCGTCACTGAAGCTTTCTTT. It translates to CASRRTGGVTEAFF.

The J gene is TRBJ1-4, the V gene TRBV2, with TRBD1 identical over 8 bases. There are 15 residues in the CDR3. With 6 bases clipped from V and 3 bases from J, the junction kept 6 bases outside the gene matches. Germline values: CDR1 SNHLY, CDR2 FYNNEI. The CDR3 loop is CASSTQGAPNEKLFF. The CDR3 coding sequence is TGTGCCAGCAGCACCCAGGGGGCCCCTAATGAAAAACTGTTTTTT.

The chain is built from TRBV6-5 and TRBJ2-7; D is undetermined. Germline CDR1 is MNHEY and CDR2 is SVGAGI. The germline V and J ends were trimmed by 8 bases and 3 bases, with 20 bases remaining between them. This CDR3 contains 15 residues. The CDR3 DNA sequence: TGTGCCAGCGGAAGAGACCGAGGTAGAGACTACGAGCAGTACTTC. Translation: CASGRDRGRDYEQYF.

This clone was detected a few times. J is TRBJ1-5 and V is TRBV10-3; 7 positions match TRBD1. The CDR3 has 15 amino acids. V lost 10 bases, J lost 1 base, and 10 bases stayed unmatched. Germline V gives CDR1 ENHRY, CDR2 SYGVKD. The CDR3 nucleotides are TGTGCCACCAACCCCACAGGGGAAAGCAATCAGCCCCAGCATTTT. Protein sequence: CATNPTGESNQPQHF.

V usage is TRBV7-2 and J usage is TRBJ2-7; TRBD2 matches 7 bases. The CDR3 sequence is 16 residues long. V lost 5 bases to trimming and J lost 1 base; unmatched junction nucleotides: 11. Germline-derived CDR1 and CDR2 are SGHTA and FQGNSA. CDR3 sequence reads: CASSQHLADRSYEQYF. In DNA form, the CDR3 reads TGTGCCAGCAGCCAGCACCTAGCGGATCGTTCCTACGAGCAGTACTTC. The full variable domain, in which reference TRBV7-2 and TRBJ2-7 provide the parts outside the CDR3, is GAGVSQSPSNKVTEKGKDVELRCDPISGHTALYWYRQSLGQGLEFLIYFQGNSAPDKSGLPSDRFSAERTGGSVSTLTIQRTQQEDSAVYLCASSQHLADRSYEQYFGPGTRLTVT.

The chain links TRBV29-1 to TRBJ1-2; D uncertain. Germline-derived CDR1 and CDR2 are SQVTM and ANQGSEA. V was cut by 3 bases and J by 7 bases, with 12 bases left in between. This CDR3 region has 12 residues. The CDR3 region is CSVDEVDAGYTF. CDR3 nucleotide sequence: TGCAGCGTTGATGAGGTCGACGCTGGCTACACCTTC.

The V call is TRBV28, the J call TRBJ2-1; 10 nucleotides match TRBD2. J lost 4 bases, V lost 3 bases, and 3 bases had no gene match. Germline V CDR1 and CDR2: MDHEN, SYDVKM. This CDR3 region has 15 residues. This chain's CDR3 is CASSFSLAGYNEQFF. Here the CDR3 DNA reads TGTGCCAGCAGTTTCTCACTAGCGGGGTACAATGAGCAGTTCTTC.

This chain's CDR3 is CASSQGQGDRGIEKLFF. In DNA form, the CDR3 reads TGCGCCAGCAGCCAAGGTCAAGGTGACAGGGGGATCGAAAAACTGTTTTTT. The chain employs TRBV4-1 and TRBJ1-4, with 9 bases aligning to TRBD1. CDR1 and CDR2 from the germline V gene are MGHRA and YSYEKL. V was pared by 1 base and J by 8 bases, with 11 bases of the junction left unmatched. The CDR3 covers 17 residues.

V usage is TRBV5-6 and J usage is TRBJ2-5, with TRBD2 identical over 8 bases. Unmatched junction bases numbered 14, after V lost 3 bases and J lost 1 base. Looked up from germline, CDR1 is SGHDT and CDR2 is YYEEEE. The CDR3 runs 18 residues. CDR3 sequence reads: CASSSGGLAREIQETQYF. The CDR3 DNA sequence: TGTGCCAGCAGCTCGGGAGGACTAGCCCGAGAAATCCAAGAGACCCAGTACTTC.

This chain links TRBV7-2 with TRBJ1-1; a possible D gene is TRBD1 (5 bases). V lost 4 bases and J 4 bases, leaving 10 bases between the germline ends. The germline CDR1 and CDR2 sequences are SGHTA and FQGNSA. This CDR3 has 13 amino acids. The CDR3 DNA sequence: TGTGCCAGCAGCTATACAAGGGGCACTGAAGCTTTCTTT. Amino acid sequence: CASSYTRGTEAFF.

The chain couples TRBV4-1 to TRBJ2-3; no definite D call. The V end was cut by 0 bases, the J end by 6 bases, with 7 bases between. From germline, CDR1 is MGHRA and CDR2 YSYEKL. This CDR3 spans 13 amino acids. CDR3 amino acids: CASSQDRGDTQYF. The DNA for the CDR3 is TGCGCCAGCAGCCAAGATCGAGGCGATACGCAGTATTTT.

V usage is TRBV20-1 and J usage is TRBJ1-5, with a weak D call TRBD1 (5 bases). V lost 3 bases, J lost 4 bases, and 13 bases lay in between. The CDR3 is 14 residues long. CDR1 and CDR2 from the germline V gene are DFQATT and SNEGSKA (reference sequence). The CDR3 DNA sequence: TGCAGTGCTAGTCGGCCTGGGGGGAATCAGCCCCAGCATTTT. Translation gives CSASRPGGNQPQHF.